This is a list of T cell receptor beta chains from one sample in a study of blood T cell repertoires in COVID-19. The repertoire was sequenced with immunoSEQ multiplex PCR; TCRdb's copy has only in-frame clones and lacks some. The table lists some 130,000 clones, approximately 80% of them singletons, with over 35% in the top ten. The sequencing sample was made of peripheral blood. These receptors were collected from a human donor in a cohort sampled during active COVID-19. CDR3s include the opening cysteine and the closing phenylalanine or tryptophan. A D gene is named only where the DNA matches it firmly. Clone size, where shown, is once, few, many, or a class for clones that have expanded.

CDR3aa: CASSLAGAYEQFF
CDR3nt: TGTGCCAGCAGCTTAGCAGGGGCCTATGAGCAGTTCTTC
v_gene: TRBV7-6
abundance: NA
d_gene: NA
j_gene: TRBJ2-1

CDR3aa: CAIRADTNNQPQHF
CDR3nt: TGTGCCATCAGGGCTGACACAAACAATCAGCCCCAGCATTTT
v_gene: TRBV10-3
abundance: NA
d_gene: NA
j_gene: TRBJ1-5

CDR3aa: CASSPRGQGGGKETQYF
CDR3nt: TGTGCCAGCAGCCCCAGAGGGCAGGGCGGGGGAAAAGAGACCCAGTACTTC
v_gene: TRBV7-2
abundance: NA
d_gene: TRBD2
j_gene: TRBJ2-5

CDR3aa: CASSPRARLTTEAFF
CDR3nt: TGTGCCAGCAGCCCCAGGGCACGGTTGACGACTGAAGCTTTCTTT
v_gene: TRBV4-2
abundance: NA
d_gene: NA
j_gene: TRBJ1-1

CDR3aa: CASSPRGQETQYF
CDR3nt: TGTGCCAGCAGCCCCCGGGGACAAGAGACCCAGTACTTC
v_gene: TRBV3-1/TRBV3-2
abundance: NA
d_gene: NA
j_gene: TRBJ2-5

CDR3aa: CAISDETSGRADEQFF
CDR3nt: TGTGCCATCAGTGATGAAACTAGCGGGAGGGCAGATGAGCAGTTCTTC
v_gene: TRBV10-3
abundance: NA
d_gene: TRBD2
j_gene: TRBJ2-1

CDR3aa: CSASTLADYNEQFF
CDR3nt: TGCAGTGCTAGTACACTAGCGGACTACAATGAGCAGTTCTTC
v_gene: TRBV20-1
abundance: NA
d_gene: TRBD2
j_gene: TRBJ2-1

CDR3aa: CASRGLAGGTGELFF
CDR3nt: TGTGCCAGTAGAGGACTAGCGGGAGGAACCGGGGAGCTGTTTTTT
v_gene: TRBV19
abundance: NA
d_gene: TRBD2
j_gene: TRBJ2-2

CDR3aa: CASSWTGGETQYF
CDR3nt: TGTGCCAGCAGCTGGACAGGGGGAGAGACCCAGTACTTC
v_gene: TRBV7-3
abundance: NA
d_gene: TRBD1
j_gene: TRBJ2-5

CDR3aa: CASSFGGLGNSPLHF
CDR3nt: TGTGCCAGCAGCTTTGGGGGGTTGGGCAATTCACCCCTCCACTTT
v_gene: TRBV5-4
abundance: NA
d_gene: NA
j_gene: TRBJ1-6

CDR3aa: CASSDPNRGVPEAFF
CDR3nt: TGTGCCAGTAGTGATCCCAACAGGGGAGTACCTGAAGCTTTCTTT
v_gene: TRBV19
abundance: NA
d_gene: TRBD1
j_gene: TRBJ1-1

CDR3aa: CASSDDRDQPQHF
CDR3nt: TGTGCCAGCAGTGATGACAGGGATCAGCCCCAGCATTTT
v_gene: TRBV6-4
abundance: NA
d_gene: TRBD1
j_gene: TRBJ1-5

CDR3aa: CASSMQGAGSGANVLTF
CDR3nt: TGTGCCAGTAGTATGCAGGGGGCAGGCTCTGGGGCCAACGTCCTGACTTTC
v_gene: TRBV19
abundance: NA
d_gene: TRBD1
j_gene: TRBJ2-6

CDR3aa: CASSSSGANVLTF
CDR3nt: TGTGCTAGTTCGAGCTCTGGGGCCAACGTCCTGACTTTC
v_gene: TRBV12-5
abundance: NA
d_gene: NA
j_gene: TRBJ2-6

CDR3aa: CASTRSYEQYF
CDR3nt: TGTGCCAGCACCCGGAGCTACGAGCAGTACTTC
v_gene: TRBV6-5
abundance: NA
d_gene: NA
j_gene: TRBJ2-7

CDR3aa: CASSPGPGITGELFF
CDR3nt: TGTGCCAGCTCACCAGGACCAGGGATCACCGGGGAGCTGTTTTTT
v_gene: TRBV18
abundance: NA
d_gene: NA
j_gene: TRBJ2-2

CDR3aa: CASSEEAGVGEQFF
CDR3nt: TGTGCCAGCAGTGAAGAGGCAGGGGTTGGTGAGCAGTTCTTC
v_gene: TRBV6-1
abundance: NA
d_gene: NA
j_gene: TRBJ2-1

CDR3aa: CAWSVLTHSQVNFF
CDR3nt: TGTGCCTGGAGCGTGCTGACCCACTCCCAGGTAAATTTCTTT
v_gene: TRBV30
abundance: NA
d_gene: NA
j_gene: TRBJ1-1

CDR3aa: CASSIAGGNSPLHF
CDR3nt: TGTGCCAGTAGTATCGCAGGGGGTAATTCACCCCTCCACTTT
v_gene: TRBV19
abundance: once
d_gene: TRBD1
j_gene: TRBJ1-6

CDR3aa: CASSYGGGNQPQHF
CDR3nt: TGTGCCAGCAGTTACGGAGGCGGCAATCAGCCCCAGCATTTT
v_gene: TRBV6-2/TRBV6-3
abundance: NA
d_gene: NA
j_gene: TRBJ1-5

CDR3aa: CASLAGGGEQYF
CDR3nt: TGTGCCAGCCTCGCAGGGGGCGGCGAGCAGTACTTC
v_gene: TRBV12-3/TRBV12-4
abundance: NA
d_gene: TRBD1
j_gene: TRBJ2-7

CDR3aa: CASSLGIPYAGTGELFF
CDR3nt: TGCGCCAGCAGCTTGGGTATCCCCTACGCGGGCACCGGGGAGCTGTTTTTT
v_gene: TRBV5-1
abundance: NA
d_gene: NA
j_gene: TRBJ2-2

CDR3aa: CATSDSPGLYTGELFF
CDR3nt: TGTGCCACCAGTGATTCTCCGGGACTTTACACCGGGGAGCTGTTTTTT
v_gene: TRBV24-1
abundance: NA
d_gene: NA
j_gene: TRBJ2-2

CDR3aa: CASSPRTGLGYGYTF
CDR3nt: TGTGCCAGCAGCCCCCGGACAGGGCTTGGGTATGGCTACACCTTC
v_gene: TRBV7-2
abundance: NA
d_gene: TRBD1
j_gene: TRBJ1-2

CDR3aa: CASSNRESYEQYF
CDR3nt: TGTGCCAGCAGCAACAGGGAGAGCTACGAGCAGTACTTC
v_gene: TRBV11-3
abundance: NA
d_gene: NA
j_gene: TRBJ2-7

CDR3aa: CASKQGSVDYGYTF
CDR3nt: TGTGCCAGTAAACAGGGTTCTGTAGACTATGGCTACACCTTC
v_gene: TRBV19
abundance: NA
d_gene: NA
j_gene: TRBJ1-2

CDR3aa: CASSSQGGASNQPQHF
CDR3nt: TGTGCCAGCAGCTCACAGGGGGGGGCGAGCAATCAGCCCCAGCATTTT
v_gene: TRBV7-8
abundance: few
d_gene: TRBD1
j_gene: TRBJ1-5

CDR3aa: CASSFSGNTEAFF
CDR3nt: TGTGCCAGCAGCTTTTCGGGAAACACTGAAGCTTTCTTT
v_gene: TRBV5-4
abundance: NA
d_gene: NA
j_gene: TRBJ1-1

CDR3aa: CASSWRSSVWGGNEKLFF
CDR3nt: TGTGCCAGCAGTTGGCGATCAAGCGTCTGGGGAGGGAATGAAAAACTGTTTTTT
v_gene: TRBV27
abundance: NA
d_gene: NA
j_gene: TRBJ1-4

CDR3aa: CASSQDGRQNTEAFF
CDR3nt: TGCGCCAGCAGCCAAGATGGCAGACAGAACACTGAAGCTTTCTTT
v_gene: TRBV4-3
abundance: NA
d_gene: NA
j_gene: TRBJ1-1

CDR3aa: CASSLGRVNQPQHF
CDR3nt: TGTGCCAGCAGCTTGGGGAGGGTTAATCAGCCCCAGCATTTT
v_gene: TRBV7-2
abundance: NA
d_gene: NA
j_gene: TRBJ1-5

CDR3aa: CASSWTGRETQYF
CDR3nt: TGTGCCAGCAGCTGGACAGGGAGGGAGACCCAGTACTTC
v_gene: TRBV5-6
abundance: NA
d_gene: TRBD1
j_gene: TRBJ2-5

CDR3aa: CASSRDREETQYF
CDR3nt: TGCGCCAGCAGCCGGGACAGGGAAGAGACCCAGTACTTC
v_gene: TRBV5-1
abundance: few
d_gene: TRBD1
j_gene: TRBJ2-5

CDR3aa: CASSQGWRDTEAFF
CDR3nt: TGTGCCAGCAGCCAAGGGTGGAGAGACACTGAAGCTTTCTTT
v_gene: TRBV3-1/TRBV3-2
abundance: NA
d_gene: NA
j_gene: TRBJ1-1

CDR3aa: CSASPDLETQYF
CDR3nt: TGCAGTGCTAGTCCCGACTTGGAGACCCAGTACTTC
v_gene: TRBV20-1
abundance: few
d_gene: NA
j_gene: TRBJ2-5

CDR3aa: CASSSGQSYQETQYF
CDR3nt: TGTGCCAGCAGCTCCGGACAGAGCTACCAAGAGACCCAGTACTTC
v_gene: TRBV7-8
abundance: NA
d_gene: NA
j_gene: TRBJ2-5

CDR3aa: CASSPRGLATTGELFF
CDR3nt: TGTGCCAGCAGCCCCAGGGGACTAGCGACCACCGGGGAGCTGTTTTTT
v_gene: TRBV13
abundance: few
d_gene: TRBD2
j_gene: TRBJ2-2

CDR3aa: CASSFFGGWSEQYF
CDR3nt: TGTGCCAGCAGCTTTTTCGGAGGCTGGAGCGAGCAGTACTTC
v_gene: TRBV3-1/TRBV3-2
abundance: NA
d_gene: NA
j_gene: TRBJ2-7

CDR3aa: CASSQGRGSVEAFF
CDR3nt: TGCGCCAGCAGCCAGGGCAGGGGGTCAGTTGAAGCTTTCTTT
v_gene: TRBV4-3
abundance: NA
d_gene: TRBD1
j_gene: TRBJ1-1

CDR3aa: CATSEAPPNYGYTF
CDR3nt: TGTGCCACCAGTGAAGCACCTCCTAACTATGGCTACACCTTC
v_gene: TRBV24-1
abundance: NA
d_gene: NA
j_gene: TRBJ1-2

CDR3aa: CASSPTPGQPQETQYF
CDR3nt: TGTGCCAGCAGCCCGACGCCGGGACAGCCACAAGAGACCCAGTACTTC
v_gene: TRBV7-7
abundance: NA
d_gene: TRBD1
j_gene: TRBJ2-5

CDR3aa: CASSLGTGRHTEAFF
CDR3nt: TGTGCCAGCAGCTTGGGGACAGGGAGGCACACTGAAGCTTTCTTT
v_gene: TRBV11-2
abundance: NA
d_gene: TRBD1
j_gene: TRBJ1-1

CDR3aa: CASSLSRPGLGNIQYF
CDR3nt: TGTGCCAGCAGCCTAAGCCGACCAGGGTTAGGGAACATTCAGTACTTC
v_gene: TRBV5-6
abundance: NA
d_gene: NA
j_gene: TRBJ2-4

CDR3aa: CASSKQDRGSYNEQFF
CDR3nt: TGTGCCAGCAGCAAGCAGGACAGGGGCTCCTACAATGAGCAGTTCTTC
v_gene: TRBV5-4
abundance: NA
d_gene: TRBD1
j_gene: TRBJ2-1

CDR3aa: CASRRGGGPDTQYF
CDR3nt: TGTGCCAGCAGGCGCGGGGGGGGCCCAGATACGCAGTATTTT
v_gene: TRBV6-5
abundance: NA
d_gene: TRBD2
j_gene: TRBJ2-3

CDR3aa: CASSTPGRDKGEQFF
CDR3nt: TGTGCCAGTAGTACCCCGGGACGGGACAAGGGAGAGCAGTTCTTC
v_gene: TRBV19
abundance: NA
d_gene: NA
j_gene: TRBJ2-1

CDR3aa: CSVMGLAGLAGKDEQFF
CDR3nt: TGCAGCGTCATGGGGCTAGCGGGACTTGCTGGAAAGGATGAGCAGTTCTTC
v_gene: TRBV29-1
abundance: few
d_gene: TRBD2
j_gene: TRBJ2-1

CDR3aa: CASTLTGFQPQHF
CDR3nt: TGTGCCAGTACCCTGACAGGGTTTCAGCCCCAGCATTTT
v_gene: TRBV19
abundance: NA
d_gene: TRBD1
j_gene: TRBJ1-5

CDR3aa: CASSRDRVNGYTF
CDR3nt: TGCGCCAGCAGCAGGGACAGGGTGAATGGCTACACCTTC
v_gene: TRBV5-1
abundance: NA
d_gene: TRBD1
j_gene: TRBJ1-2

CDR3aa: CASRTGGTNYGYTF
CDR3nt: TGTGCCAGCAGGACAGGTGGGACTAACTATGGCTACACCTTC
v_gene: TRBV11-2
abundance: NA
d_gene: NA
j_gene: TRBJ1-2

CDR3aa: CASSHLSVGGSDYGYTF
CDR3nt: TGTGCCAGCAGCCACCTCAGCGTTGGGGGGTCAGACTATGGCTACACCTTC
v_gene: TRBV3-1/TRBV3-2
abundance: NA
d_gene: NA
j_gene: TRBJ1-2